This TCR beta chain stems from a study of human T cells and chemical hapten exposure. Regarding the study as a whole: Donors had alopecia, so their immune response may differ from healthy people's.

This clonotype has a count of ten or more. Its antigen is undetermined. The time point was: patch test 1, 2 weeks after DPC sensitization. Specified treatment: therapeutic diphenylcyclopropenone sensitization with weekly scalp DPC. Extraction yielded total RNA from whole blood (unfractionated). Germline lookup yields CDR1 SGHTA and CDR2 FQGNSA. This CDR3 has 13 amino acids. Trimming stripped 1 base from V and 0 bases from J, with 3 bases between. A single record per CDR3 protein comes from TCRdb applying MiXCR to the RACE reads. The table records about 41,000 distinct CDR3 sequences, approximately 3.6% of them present only once.

The specimen was whole blood, collected in connection with sensitization to the hapten diphenylcyclopropenone (DPC). The genes are TRBV7-2 and TRBJ2-5; unclear D gene. This receptor was taken from a man aged 45-65 years with alopecia areata. Some clones in this sample may be carry-over from other donors' samples. This CDR3 is CASSLGYQETQYF. The CDR3 DNA follows: TGTGCCAGCAGCTTAGGATACCAAGAGACCCAGTACTTC.